One and the same sample provided the 20 T cell receptor beta chains below, sequenced in a study of cytomegalovirus exposure and HLA in healthy donors. Use of 60 Vbeta and 13 Jbeta primers characterized the PCR. Clones were sequenced by immunoSEQ multiplex PCR, and TCRdb holds only the in-frame ones, with some missing. The sample lists about 60,000 clones; 70% to 85% were seen once. What was sequenced was PBMCs. The receptors come from a man aged 25 to 45 in good health and CMV-seronegative.

The rearrangement joins TRBV6-6 to TRBJ2-1; 7 bases align to TRBD2. The CDR3 spans 16 residues. The trim removed 5 bases at V and 1 base at J, leaving 8 bases unmatched. Germline V gene data show CDR1 as MNHNY and CDR2 as SVGAGI (reference sequence). The CDR3 nucleotides are TGTGCCAGCAGTCCCCGGGACTACGATTCCTACAATGAGCAGTTCTTC. As protein: CASSPRDYDSYNEQFF.

The gene calls are TRBV6-5 and TRBJ1-2; D is perhaps TRBD1 (5 bases). Germline V gene data show CDR1 as MNHEY and CDR2 as SVGAGI. V lost 5 bases and J 2 bases, leaving 12 bases between the germline ends. This CDR3 is built from 14 residues. Written as DNA, the CDR3 is TGTGCCAGCAGTAGATCTTCAGGGAACTATGGCTACACCTTC. This sequence encodes CASSRSSGNYGYTF.

The chain carries TRBV7-2 and TRBJ2-7; TRBD2 matches at 11 bases. Trimming took 5 bases from V and 0 from J; bases not matched to a gene: 3. This CDR3 has 15 residues. Germline V gene sequence: CDR1 SGHTA, CDR2 FQGNSA. The CDR3 DNA reads as TGTGCCAGCAGCCCCACTAGCGGGAGCTCCTACGAGCAGTACTTC. This sequence encodes CASSPTSGSSYEQYF.

The chain couples TRBV7-2 to TRBJ1-2; D may be TRBD1 (6 bases). Germline CDR1 and CDR2: SGHTA and FQGNSA. This CDR3 spans 16 amino acids. V was shortened by 1 base and J by 0 bases, with 12 bases between the two germline ends. The CDR3 sequence is CASSLVQGLANYGYTF. CDR3 DNA sequence: TGTGCCAGCAGCTTAGTGCAGGGGCTAGCTAACTATGGCTACACCTTC.

In its sample, this clone was seen a few times. This rearrangement joins TRBV6-4 to TRBJ2-5, with 9 positions matching TRBD1. The V gene end was trimmed by 5 bases and the J gene end by 5 bases; junction bases not matched to a gene: 3. Germline CDR1 MRHNA, CDR2 SNTAGT. The CDR3 contains 13 residues. This CDR3 reads CASSPDRGETQYF. The CDR3 DNA follows: TGTGCCAGCAGTCCCGACAGGGGGGAGACCCAGTACTTC.

This clone has only a few counts. This chain links TRBV27 with TRBJ2-7; 9 positions match TRBD2. CDR1 is MNHEY and CDR2 is SMNVEV in the germline V gene (reference sequence). Trimming cost V 2 bases and J 6 bases; bases outside gene matches: 11. The CDR3 totals 16 residues. The CDR3 is CASSLSRGLAFSEQYF. DNA of the CDR3: TGTGCCAGCAGTTTAAGTCGGGGACTAGCCTTTTCCGAGCAGTACTTC.

V and J are TRBV5-1 and TRBJ1-3; no reliable D call. Germline loops: CDR1 SGHRS, CDR2 YFSETQ. The V gene lost 0 bases and the J gene lost 4 bases, with 14 bases spanning the gap. The CDR3 consists of 16 residues. CDR3 in amino acids: CASSLAPRGRGNTIYF. In DNA form, the CDR3 reads TGCGCCAGCAGCTTGGCACCCCGGGGTCGCGGAAACACCATATATTTT.

This chain joins TRBV28 and TRBJ1-2; 7 bases are shared with TRBD1. The CDR3 has 13 amino acids. The germline CDR1 and CDR2 sequences are MDHEN and SYDVKM. The V gene end was trimmed by 5 bases and the J gene end by 2 bases; junction bases not matched to a gene: 2. CDR3 coding DNA: TGTGCCAGCAGTGAAGGGGGCAACTATGGCTACACCTTC. It is translated as CASSEGGNYGYTF.

There are a few counts of this clone. The chain uses TRBV29-1 and TRBJ1-3; no definite D call. The CDR3 has 16 residues. V was pared by 1 base and J by 2 bases, with 15 bases between. The V gene's germline CDR1 is SQVTM and CDR2 ANQGSEA. CDR3 in amino acids: CSVEVGGPAAGNTIYF. In DNA form, the CDR3 reads TGCAGCGTTGAAGTCGGTGGCCCCGCGGCTGGAAACACCATATATTTT.

The chain links TRBV6-5 to TRBJ1-6; possible D gene TRBD1, 6 bases. Trimming shortened V by 6 bases and J by 13 bases, and 19 bases separated the two germline ends. The CDR3 extends over 14 amino acids. Germline V gene lookup returns CDR1 MNHEY and CDR2 SVGAGI. The DNA of the CDR3 is TGTGCCAGCAGCCGGGGCGGTACAGGGAAGCCCCTCCACTTT. Its translation: CASSRGGTGKPLHF.

The V call is TRBV2, the J call TRBJ1-4; D is undetermined. Trimming shortened V by 0 bases and J by 5 bases, and 10 bases separated the two germline ends. Germline V lookup: CDR1 SNHLY, CDR2 FYNNEI. This CDR3 has 15 residues. Here the CDR3 DNA reads TGTGCCAGCAGTGAAGCTGGGCCCTCAAATGAAAAACTGTTTTTT. It encodes CASSEAGPSNEKLFF.

The chain is built from TRBV18 and TRBJ2-1; 8 bases match TRBD2. The germline CDR1 and CDR2 sequences are KGHSH and LQKENI. V gave up 2 bases and J gave up 5 bases; unmatched junction bases: 8. The CDR3 contains 16 residues. CDR3 loop: CASSPSLAGINNEQFF. CDR3 bases: TGTGCCAGCTCACCATCTCTAGCGGGCATAAACAATGAGCAGTTCTTC.

The rearrangement joins TRBV5-4 to TRBJ2-3; 7 positions agree with TRBD1. CDR3 length equals 16 residues. Germline V gene sequence: CDR1 SGHNT, CDR2 YYREEE (reference sequence). Losses at the gene ends were 4 bases for V and 0 bases for J; bases not matched to a gene: 8. The CDR3 loop is CASSPRTGFSTDTQYF. The CDR3 DNA follows: TGTGCCAGCAGCCCCCGGACAGGCTTTAGCACAGATACGCAGTATTTT.

The rearrangement links TRBV2 to TRBJ1-4; 11 nucleotides agree with TRBD1. The germline V gene has CDR1 SNHLY and CDR2 FYNNEI. The CDR3 runs 15 residues. Trimming took 6 bases from V and 8 from J; bases not matched to a gene: 8. CDR3 nucleotides: TGTGCCAGCAGCACCGGACAGGGGGCGAGAGAAAAACTGTTTTTT. Residues: CASSTGQGAREKLFF.

The chain has TRBV7-2 and TRBJ2-7, with D possibly TRBD2 on 5 matching bases. Germline V gives CDR1 SGHTA, CDR2 FQGNSA. Trimming stripped 5 bases from V and 7 bases from J, with 18 bases between. The CDR3 is 14 residues long. The CDR3 DNA sequence: TGTGCCAGCAGCGTCGGACCACCCCGGGGAGAGCAGTACTTC. Its protein product is CASSVGPPRGEQYF. Full variable domain (remainder filled in from reference TRBV7-2 and TRBJ2-7): GAGVSQSPSNKVTEKGKDVELRCDPISGHTALYWYRQSLGQGLEFLIYFQGNSAPDKSGLPSDRFSAERTGGSVSTLTIQRTQQEDSAVYLCASSVGPPRGEQYFGPGTRLTVT.

The CDR3 nucleotides read TGTGCCAGCAGTGGCTCGGGTACCGTGAACACTGAAGCTTTCTTT. Translated: CASSGSGTVNTEAFF. The V and J genes are TRBV2 and TRBJ1-1; D gene unclear. With 4 bases removed from V and 0 bases from J, the gap between germline ends came to 12 bases. Per germline, CDR1 SNHLY and CDR2 FYNNEI. The CDR3 is 15 residues long.

V usage is TRBV10-1 and J usage is TRBJ2-5; possibly TRBD1 for D (5 bases). V lost 0 bases and J 5 bases, leaving 10 bases between the germline ends. The CDR3 loop spans 14 amino acids. Germline V gene data show CDR1 as WNHNN and CDR2 as SYGVQD (reference sequence). This CDR3 reads CASSESGPEETQYF. As DNA, the CDR3 is TGCGCCAGCAGTGAGTCGGGGCCAGAGGAGACCCAGTACTTC.

The chain joins TRBV20-1 to TRBJ1-1; no firm D call. The CDR3 is made up of 11 amino acids. Germline CDR1 and CDR2: DFQATT and SNEGSKA (reference sequence). Trimming removed 3 bases from V and 6 bases from J, with 8 bases in between. The DNA for the CDR3 is TGCAGTGCTAGTCGGGGAGCTGAAGCTTTCTTT. Its translation: CSASRGAEAFF.

This chain uses TRBV11-2 with TRBJ2-7, with TRBD1 matching 8 bases. The ends lost 5 bases at V and 6 bases at J; junction bases unmatched: 15. CDR3 length: 16 residues. CDR1 SGHAT and CDR2 FQNNGV come from the germline V gene. CDR3 protein: CASSQGQAPLGGEQYF. The DNA of the CDR3 is TGTGCCAGCAGCCAGGGACAGGCCCCTCTGGGAGGCGAGCAGTACTTC. Combining the CDR3 with reference TRBV11-2 and TRBJ2-7 gives the whole variable domain EAGVAQSPRYKIIEKRQSVAFWCNPISGHATLYWYQQILGQGPKLLIQFQNNGVVDDSQLPKDRFSAERLKGVDSTLKIQPAKLEDSAVYLCASSQGQAPLGGEQYFGPGTRLTVT.

V usage is TRBV9 and J usage is TRBJ1-4, with unresolved D. Germline loops: CDR1 SGDLS, CDR2 YYNGEE. CDR3 length: 16 amino acids. Trimming removed 0 bases from V and 2 bases from J, with 11 bases in between. The CDR3 DNA sequence: TGTGCCAGCAGCGTAGGTGAGGGTATCACTAATGAAAAACTGTTTTTT. Protein sequence: CASSVGEGITNEKLFF.